This T cell receptor beta chain stems from a study of cytomegalovirus exposure and HLA in healthy donors. Overall study results and limits: In vitro checks showed that a few CMV-associated chains really do target CMV antigens.

As regards this clone: Its specificity is not known.

This PCR relied on a set of 60 Vbeta primers and 13 Jbeta primers. The method was immunoSEQ multiplex PCR; TCRdb's version includes in-frame clones alone and lacks a portion of them. The sample lists 120,000 or so clones, about 80% occurring once. The TCR sequence derives from a woman aged 45-65 years in good health and CMV-seropositive. The sample was PBMCs.

The CDR3: CSVVKAGGVETQYF. CDR3 DNA sequence: TGCAGCGTTGTCAAAGCGGGGGGGGTGGAGACCCAGTACTTC. This rearrangement joins TRBV29-1 to TRBJ2-5, with TRBD2 identical over 10 bases. CDR1 is SQVTM, CDR2 ANQGSEA, per germline. Trimming at V came to 4 bases and at J to 5 bases, leaving 7 bases not matched to a gene. This CDR3 spans 14 amino acids. Full variable domain (outside the CDR3, taken from reference TRBV29-1 and TRBJ2-5): SAVISQKPSRDICQRGTSLTIQCQVDSQVTMMFWYRQQPGQSLTLIATANQGSEATYESGFVIDKFPISRPNLTFSTLTVSNMSPEDSSIYLCSVVKAGGVETQYFGPGTRLLVL.